The 28 T cell receptor beta chains listed next were all sequenced from one sample in a study of OX40 agonist ivuxolimab in advanced cancers. Here immunoSEQ multiplex PCR was the method, and the copy in TCRdb shows in-frame clones only, minus some. This sample has around 80,000 clones, with 70% to 90% found just once. Here the sequenced sample was CD4+ or CD8+ T cells sorted from blood, taken in a trial of the OX40 agonist ivuxolimab. The receptors stem from an adult with an advanced solid tumor such as melanoma, head and neck, liver or kidney cancer.

The chain carries TRBV29-1 and TRBJ1-6; 9 bases align to TRBD1. Germline V CDR1 and CDR2: SQVTM, ANQGSEA. The CDR3 contains 16 residues. J lost 7 bases, V lost 5 bases, and 12 bases had no gene match. CDR3 region: CSVRAGTGSSNSPLHF. Here the CDR3 DNA reads TGCAGCGTTCGAGCCGGGACAGGGAGTTCAAATTCACCCCTCCACTTT.

The CDR3, as DNA: TGTGCCACTGGGGCAGGACCTAGCTCTGGGGCCAACGTCCTGACTTTC. It is translated as CATGAGPSSGANVLTF. The chain links TRBV19 to TRBJ2-6; TRBD1 is a possible D gene (5 bases). CDR3 length: 16 amino acids. The germline V and J ends were trimmed by 10 bases and 0 bases, with 16 bases remaining between them. Germline assignment: CDR1 LNHDA and CDR2 SQIVND (reference sequence).

This clone appeared a few times. The rearrangement links TRBV7-9 to TRBJ1-1; D is unclear. The V gene lost 2 bases and the J gene lost 4 bases, with 11 bases spanning the gap. The CDR3 has 14 amino acids. Germline CDR1 reads SEHNR; CDR2 reads FQNEAQ (reference sequence). As DNA, the CDR3 is TGTGCCAGCAGCTTACCGGAGGGAGGCACTGAAGCTTTCTTT. As protein: CASSLPEGGTEAFF.

The rearrangement joins TRBV6-6 to TRBJ2-7, with TRBD1 identical over 8 bases. The CDR3 length is 14 residues. V lost 6 bases, J lost 10 bases, and 14 bases stayed unmatched. Germline loops: CDR1 MNHNY, CDR2 SVGAGI (reference sequence). The CDR3 loop is CASRTKDRGKGQYF. The CDR3 bases are TGTGCCAGCAGGACCAAAGACAGGGGAAAGGGCCAGTACTTC.

The chain recombines TRBV19 with TRBJ1-4, with D perhaps TRBD1 (6 bases). There are 14 residues in the CDR3. Trimming took off 3 bases at V and 14 bases at J, with 19 bases between the two ends. Germline V gene sequence: CDR1 LNHDA, CDR2 SQIVND (reference sequence). This CDR3 is CASSILRDNEDLFF. The CDR3, as DNA: TGTGCCAGTAGTATTCTCAGGGACAATGAAGACCTGTTTTTT.

Comment on this clone: This CDR3 is also generated by other DNA sequences in the sample. J is TRBJ2-5 and V is TRBV6-6, with D unclear. CDR1 is MNHNY, CDR2 SVGAGI, per germline (reference sequence). The CDR3 runs 13 residues. With 8 bases removed from V and 0 bases from J, the gap between germline ends came to 10 bases. The CDR3, as DNA: TGTGCCAGCGGCCCCGGGTACCAAGAGACCCAGTACTTC. It codes for CASGPGYQETQYF.

The chain recombines TRBV28 with TRBJ2-4, with D possibly TRBD1 on 6 matching bases. V gave up 7 bases and J gave up 4 bases, with 11 bases separating them. Per the germline V gene, CDR1 is MDHEN and CDR2 is SYDVKM. CDR3 size: 13 residues. CDR3 protein: CASIRTDKNIQYF. CDR3 in DNA: TGTGCCAGCATCCGGACAGATAAAAACATTCAGTACTTC.

The gene calls are TRBV28 and TRBJ2-1; TRBD1 might be the D (5 bases). V dropped 1 base and J dropped 10 bases, with 5 bases sitting between them. The CDR3 contains 11 residues. Germline V gene lookup returns CDR1 MDHEN and CDR2 SYDVKM. CDR3 sequence reads: CASSLYREQFF. The DNA for the CDR3 is TGTGCCAGCAGTTTATACAGGGAGCAGTTCTTC.

The chain combines TRBV7-8 with TRBJ1-5, with D tentatively TRBD1 (5 bases). CDR1 is SGHVS and CDR2 is FQNEAQ in the germline V gene. The CDR3 runs to 15 residues. V was trimmed by 1 base and J by 5 bases, leaving 12 bases between them. CDR3 sequence: CASSLEVGLDQPQHF. The DNA for the CDR3 is TGTGCCAGCAGCTTAGAAGTGGGGCTTGATCAGCCCCAGCATTTT.

A single count supports this clone. The CDR3 DNA reads as TGTGCCAGCAGCTCCCCCTACATGGGGGGAACCGGGGAGCTGTTTTTT. It specifies CASSSPYMGGTGELFF. The rearrangement joins TRBV11-3 to TRBJ2-2; possibly TRBD2 for D (6 bases). Germline V gene lookup returns CDR1 SGHNT and CDR2 YENEEA. V lost 4 bases, J lost 5 bases, and 17 bases lay in between. CDR3 length equals 16 residues.

The J gene is TRBJ1-2, the V gene TRBV20-1; D gene unclear. Trimming removed 2 bases from V and 7 bases from J, with 8 bases in between. CDR3 length: 11 residues. The germline V gene encodes CDR1 DFQATT and CDR2 SNEGSKA (reference sequence). CDR3 in DNA: TGCAGTGCTAGAAGTTCGGGTGGCTACACCTTC. This encodes CSARSSGGYTF.

V is TRBV18 and J is TRBJ1-6; 9 positions agree with TRBD1. The CDR3 is made up of 18 amino acids. Germline V gene sequence: CDR1 KGHSH, CDR2 LQKENI. V trimming: 4 bases; J trimming: 0 bases; junction bases outside the gene matches: 7. CDR3 amino acids: CASSRDRVYSSYNSPLHF. In nucleotides, the CDR3 is TGTGCCAGCTCACGGGACAGGGTTTACAGCTCCTATAATTCACCCCTCCACTTT.

V usage is TRBV18 and J usage is TRBJ2-7; 8 bases fit TRBD1. Germline trimming cut 3 bases from V and 7 bases from J; bases unmatched to any gene: 2. The germline V gene encodes CDR1 KGHSH and CDR2 LQKENI. This CDR3 has 12 residues. The CDR3 reads CASSPDREEQYV. The DNA for the CDR3 is TGTGCCAGCTCACCGGACAGGGAAGAGCAGTACGTC.

On this clone: Other DNA sequences within the sample encode an identical CDR3. The V gene is TRBV14, the J gene TRBJ2-3, with 7 bases that match TRBD2. This CDR3 is built from 16 residues. CDR1 is SGHDN, CDR2 FVKESK, per germline. V shed 3 bases, J shed 0 bases, and the junction held 6 bases outside the gene matches. CDR3 amino acids: CASSQDLAESTDTQYF. CDR3 DNA sequence: TGTGCCAGCAGCCAGGACCTAGCGGAAAGCACAGATACGCAGTATTTT.

This rearrangement joins TRBV2 to TRBJ1-2; no reliable D call. The CDR3 is 14 amino acids. The germline V gene has CDR1 SNHLY and CDR2 FYNNEI. V was clipped by 7 bases and J by 5 bases, with 17 bases between them. The DNA for the CDR3 is TGTGCCAGCAAAAGGGAGAGTTCCTATTATGGCTACACCTTC. Translated, it gives CASKRESSYYGYTF.

On this clone: Its ends do not fully match the called genes, so a read error is possible. The chain carries TRBV7-9 and TRBJ1-4; 9 positions match TRBD1. From germline, CDR1 is SEHNR and CDR2 FQNEAQ (reference sequence). This CDR3 contains 16 residues. The CDR3 spells CVSSLGSGTGNEKLFF. Here the CDR3 DNA reads TGTGTCAGCAGCTTAGGGAGTGGGACAGGGAATGAAAAACTGTTTTTT. Full variable domain (rest looked up from reference TRBV7-9 and TRBJ1-4): DTGVSQNPRHKITKRGQNVTFRCDPISEHNRLYWYRQTLGQGPEFLTYFQNEAQLEKSRLLSDRFSAERPKGSFSTLEIQRTEQGDSAMYLCVSSLGSGTGNEKLFFGSGTQLSVL.

The chain couples TRBV7-2 to TRBJ2-1; D remains unclear. This CDR3 region has 11 residues. V gave up 5 bases and J gave up 12 bases, with 11 bases separating them. The germline V gene has CDR1 SGHTA and CDR2 FQGNSA. CDR3 sequence: CASSQTGPQFF. DNA for the CDR3: TGTGCCAGCAGCCAAACGGGCCCGCAGTTCTTC.

This clone was observed a handful of times. The V and J genes are TRBV7-3 and TRBJ2-5; D call uncertain. Germline lookup yields CDR1 SGHTA and CDR2 FQGTGA. This CDR3 has 13 residues. With 0 bases removed from V and 5 bases from J, the gap between germline ends came to 7 bases. The DNA of the CDR3 is TGTGCCAGCAGCTTAACGTTGGACGAGACCCAGTACTTC. This translates into CASSLTLDETQYF.

The chain links TRBV28 to TRBJ1-2; no clear D gene. The ends were cut back, 9 bases at V and 0 bases at J, with 11 bases in the middle. The CDR3 covers 13 residues. CDR1 MDHEN and CDR2 SYDVKM come from the germline V gene. This CDR3 reads CASGEEANYGYTF. For the CDR3, the DNA is TGTGCCAGTGGTGAGGAAGCTAACTATGGCTACACCTTC.

Remarks on this clone: Other DNA sequences in the sample encode the same CDR3. The chain employs TRBV5-1 and TRBJ1-1; D perhaps matches TRBD1 (6 bases). CDR3 length equals 14 residues. Germline V gene lookup returns CDR1 SGHRS and CDR2 YFSETQ. Trimming took 4 bases from V and 0 from J, leaving 10 bases between them. As DNA, the CDR3 is TGCGCCAGCAGCCGAACAGGGTTGAACACTGAAGCTTTCTTT. This codes for CASSRTGLNTEAFF.

The chain joins TRBV5-5 to TRBJ2-5; 7 bases map to TRBD2. The V gene's germline CDR1 is SGHKS and CDR2 YYEKEE (reference sequence). After removal of 3 bases from V and 2 bases from J, the junction contained 10 bases not matched to a gene. The CDR3 has 16 amino acids. The CDR3: CASSSGEGYGQETQYF. CDR3 bases: TGTGCCAGCAGCTCCGGGGAGGGGTATGGGCAAGAGACCCAGTACTTC.

This clone was observed once. The chain employs TRBV7-2 and TRBJ2-3; D may be TRBD1 (6 bases). CDR3 length: 15 residues. Trimming left V 5 bases short and J 1 base short, with 13 bases between. CDR1 and CDR2 from the germline V gene are SGHTA and FQGNSA. The CDR3 DNA reads TGTGCCAGCAGCCCGCAGGGGATGGGCACAGATACGCAGTATTTT. Its translation is CASSPQGMGTDTQYF.

This clone appeared once. The chain combines TRBV11-2 with TRBJ2-3; tentatively, D is TRBD1 or TRBD2 (5 bases each). This CDR3 is built from 15 residues. Germline V gives CDR1 SGHAT, CDR2 FQNNGV. V dropped 7 bases and J dropped 0 bases, with 14 bases sitting between them. The chain's CDR3 is CASNLRGRSTDTQYF. CDR3 DNA: TGTGCCAGCAACCTACGGGGACGGAGCACAGATACGCAGTATTTT.

The chain uses TRBV4-3 and TRBJ2-7; no clear D. This CDR3 has 15 residues. The V end was cut by 0 bases, the J end by 2 bases, with 11 bases between. Germline V gene lookup returns CDR1 LGHNA and CDR2 YSLEER. In nucleotides, the CDR3 is TGCGCCAGCAGCCAAGATCCCCGTTCGACCTACGAGCAGTACTTC. This gives the protein CASSQDPRSTYEQYF.

The rearrangement links TRBV6-5 to TRBJ1-2; 8 bases agree with TRBD1. Germline CDR1 is MNHEY and CDR2 is SVGAGI. V trimming: 2 bases; J trimming: 7 bases; junction bases outside the gene matches: 9. The CDR3 sequence is 15 residues long. The DNA of the CDR3 is TGTGCCAGCAGTTACGGCAGGGGGCGCGGCGGTGGCTACACCTTC. As protein: CASSYGRGRGGGYTF.

The chain recombines TRBV28 with TRBJ2-1; tentative D call: TRBD2 (5 bases). Germline CDR1 and CDR2: MDHEN and SYDVKM. V gave up 1 base and J gave up 1 base, with 14 bases separating them. This CDR3 comprises 17 residues. In DNA form, the CDR3 reads TGTGCCAGCAGTTTATCCGTCGGGCGAGGGTCCTACAATGAGCAGTTCTTC. Its translation is CASSLSVGRGSYNEQFF.

V usage is TRBV7-2 and J usage is TRBJ2-7, with 10 bases aligning to TRBD2. CDR1 and CDR2 (germline): SGHTA, FQGNSA. The junction had 7 bases not matched to a gene; V was cut back by 2 bases and J by 6 bases. This CDR3 is built from 15 residues. CDR3 DNA sequence: TGTGCCAGCAGCTTACACACTAGCGGGGCTTTCGAGCAGTACGTC. It is translated as CASSLHTSGAFEQYV.

The chain is built from TRBV4-2 and TRBJ2-6; 7 nucleotides agree with TRBD1. Trimming cost V 0 bases and J 2 bases; bases outside gene matches: 10. Germline-derived CDR1 and CDR2 are LGHNA and YNFKEQ. This CDR3 is 19 amino acids long. CDR3 nucleotide sequence: TGTGCCAGCAGCCAAGAAGTAGGACAGGCCCGACCTGGGGCCAACGTCCTGACTTTC. Translated: CASSQEVGQARPGANVLTF.